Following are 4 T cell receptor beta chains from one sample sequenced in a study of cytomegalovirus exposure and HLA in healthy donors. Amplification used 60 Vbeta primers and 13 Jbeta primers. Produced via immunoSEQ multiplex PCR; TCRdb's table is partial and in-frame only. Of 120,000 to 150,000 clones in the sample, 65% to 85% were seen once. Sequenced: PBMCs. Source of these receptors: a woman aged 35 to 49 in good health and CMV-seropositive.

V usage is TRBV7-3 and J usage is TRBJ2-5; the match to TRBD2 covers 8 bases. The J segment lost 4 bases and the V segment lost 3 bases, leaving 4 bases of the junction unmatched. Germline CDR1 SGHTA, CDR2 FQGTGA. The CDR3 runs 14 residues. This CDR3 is CASSLNGRGETQYF. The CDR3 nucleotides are TGTGCCAGCAGCTTGAACGGGAGGGGAGAGACCCAGTACTTC.

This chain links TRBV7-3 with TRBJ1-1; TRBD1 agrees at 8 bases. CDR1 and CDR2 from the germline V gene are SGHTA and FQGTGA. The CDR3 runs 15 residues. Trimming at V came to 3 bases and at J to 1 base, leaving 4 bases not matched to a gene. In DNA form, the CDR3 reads TGTGCCAGCAGCTTCCAGGGGGCTGGGAACACTGAAGCTTTCTTT. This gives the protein CASSFQGAGNTEAFF.

The CDR3 protein is CASNPGTSEELFF. The DNA of the CDR3 is TGTGCCAGCAACCCCGGGACTAGCGAGGAGCTGTTTTTT. This sequence joins TRBV2 and TRBJ2-2, with 10 bases matching TRBD2. The CDR3 extends over 13 amino acids. V shed 7 bases and J 10 bases; nucleotides not matched to a gene: 6. CDR1 and CDR2 from the germline V gene are SNHLY and FYNNEI. Full variable domain (outside the CDR3, taken from reference TRBV2 and TRBJ2-2): EPEVTQTPSHQVTQMGQEVILRCVPISNHLYFYWYRQILGQKVEFLVSFYNNEISEKSEIFDDQFSVERPDGSNFTLKIRSTKLEDSAMYFCASNPGTSEELFFGEGSRLTVL.

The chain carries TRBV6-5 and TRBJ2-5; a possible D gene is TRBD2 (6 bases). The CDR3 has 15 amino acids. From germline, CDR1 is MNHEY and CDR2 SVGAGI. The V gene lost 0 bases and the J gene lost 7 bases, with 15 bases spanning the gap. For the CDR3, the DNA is TGTGCCAGCAGTTACTCGGGCCCTAGCGAGGGGACCCAGTACTTC. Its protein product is CASSYSGPSEGTQYF.